The 26 T cell receptor beta chains listed next were all sequenced from one sample in a study of blood T cell repertoires in COVID-19 (dated by TCRdb to 2018 to 2021). Library preparation used the immunoSEQ multiplex PCR assay. The source is immuneACCESS, and TCRdb retained only in-frame sequences with V and J called. Part of the clones is not carried over; for the studies checked, unresolved V genes explain less than half of this, and the remainder is unexplained. The sample table lists about 78,000 clones, 90% of them with a count of one. The ten top clones hold roughly 1% of the sample. The source material was peripheral blood. These receptors all stem from a woman aged 45-59 years in a cohort sampled during active COVID-19.

The count of this clone is one. The rearrangement links TRBV5-4 to TRBJ2-7; 10 bases are shared with TRBD1. Per germline, CDR1 SGHNT and CDR2 YYREEE (reference sequence). Trimming cost V 4 bases and J 4 bases; bases outside gene matches: 11. CDR3 size: 16 residues. The chain's CDR3 is CASSPGGDRGFYEQYF. The CDR3 nucleotides are TGTGCCAGCAGCCCGGGTGGGGACAGGGGTTTTTACGAGCAGTACTTC.

This chain connects TRBV28 to TRBJ1-6; no clear D gene. The ends were cut back, 6 bases at V and 0 bases at J, with 9 bases in the middle. The germline V gene has CDR1 MDHEN and CDR2 SYDVKM. The CDR3 is 15 amino acids. CDR3 loop: CASRPEGSYNSPLHF. The CDR3 nucleotides are TGTGCCAGCAGGCCGGAGGGCTCCTATAATTCACCCCTCCACTTT.

The V call is TRBV6-5, the J call TRBJ1-6; TRBD1 matches at 10 bases. V shed 6 bases, J shed 5 bases, and the junction held 4 bases outside the gene matches. This CDR3 has 15 amino acids. CDR1 is MNHEY, CDR2 SVGAGI, per germline. In DNA form, the CDR3 reads TGTGCCAGCAGGCCGGGACAGGGGAATAATTCACCCCTCCACTTT. Amino acid sequence: CASRPGQGNNSPLHF.

The CDR3 spells CASSRGEGPQETQYF. DNA of the CDR3: TGCGCCAGCAGCCGGGGGGAGGGCCCCCAAGAGACCCAGTACTTC. The genes are TRBV5-1 and TRBJ2-5; 7 nucleotides line up with TRBD2. V lost 4 bases to trimming and J lost 1 base; unmatched junction nucleotides: 7. The V gene's germline CDR1 is SGHRS and CDR2 YFSETQ. The CDR3 is 15 amino acids.

The chain is built from TRBV28 and TRBJ1-1, with TRBD1 identical over 7 bases. The germline CDR1 and CDR2 sequences are MDHEN and SYDVKM. The CDR3 loop spans 14 amino acids. Trimming at V came to 7 bases and at J to 11 bases, leaving 16 bases not matched to a gene. This chain's CDR3 is CASTIPTGTVRAFF. CDR3 nucleotides: TGTGCCAGCACTATCCCTACCGGGACAGTCCGGGCTTTCTTT. Full variable domain (remainder filled in from reference TRBV28 and TRBJ1-1): DVKVTQSSRYLVKRTGEKVFLECVQDMDHENMFWYRQDPGLGLRLIYFSYDVKMKEKGDIPEGYSVSREKKERFSLILESASTNQTSMYLCASTIPTGTVRAFFGQGTRLTVV.

The CDR3 region is CASSPFGTEAFF. CDR3 nucleotide sequence: TGTGCCAGCAGTCCCTTCGGGACAGAAGCTTTCTTT. The genes are TRBV12-3 or TRBV12-4 and TRBJ1-1, with D tentatively TRBD1 (6 bases). V lost 5 bases and J lost 8, with 12 bases in between. The CDR3 is 12 amino acids.

V usage is TRBV3-1 (or the pseudogene TRBV3-2) and J usage is TRBJ2-3; D perhaps matches TRBD2 (6 bases). V shed 5 bases and J shed 5 bases, with 23 bases lying between them. The CDR3 runs 17 residues. CDR1 is LGHDT and CDR2 is YNNKEL in the germline V gene (reference sequence). DNA of the CDR3: TGTGCCAGCAGCTTCTACCTCGGGGCGGGGATTGGAGATACGCAGTATTTT. This codes for CASSFYLGAGIGDTQYF.

The chain recombines TRBV29-1 with TRBJ2-1, with D maybe TRBD2 (6 bases). This CDR3 is 12 amino acids long. Germline V gene lookup returns CDR1 SQVTM and CDR2 ANQGSEA. V lost 4 bases and J lost 10, with 14 bases in between. CDR3 loop: CSVGRVRGEQFF. CDR3 coding DNA: TGCAGCGTTGGGAGGGTACGGGGAGAGCAGTTCTTC.

The chain employs TRBV27 and TRBJ1-2; weak D call: TRBD1 (5 bases). Germline V gives CDR1 MNHEY, CDR2 SMNVEV (reference sequence). V lost 6 bases, J lost 7 bases, and 21 bases lay in between. The CDR3 has 15 residues. The CDR3 region has the DNA TGTGCCAGCAGCCCCCTGAGGGGAGGAGTAGGTGGCTACACCTTC. Encoded protein: CASSPLRGGVGGYTF.

The rearrangement links TRBV28 to TRBJ1-2; tentative D call: TRBD1 (6 bases). CDR3 length: 14 amino acids. V lost 6 bases and J 4 bases, leaving 15 bases between the germline ends. The V gene's germline CDR1 is MDHEN and CDR2 SYDVKM. The CDR3 reads CASRVGGQPYGYTF. The CDR3 DNA is TGTGCCAGCAGGGTGGGTGGACAGCCCTATGGCTACACCTTC.

The table lists this clone with a few counts. V and J are TRBV6-5 and TRBJ2-1; 12 bases align to TRBD2. This CDR3 contains 16 residues. V dropped 4 bases and J dropped 6; count of bases not matched to a gene: 7. Germline CDR1 and CDR2: MNHEY and SVGAGI. The CDR3 DNA reads TGTGCCAGCAGTTCTACGACTAGCGGGAGCCTCAATGAGCAGTTCTTC. Its translation is CASSSTTSGSLNEQFF.

The rearrangement uses TRBV6-2 or TRBV6-3 and TRBJ2-7, with a weak D call TRBD1 (5 bases). Per the germline V gene, CDR1 is MNHEY and CDR2 is SVGEGT. The germline V and J ends were trimmed by 6 bases and 3 bases, with 15 bases remaining between them. The CDR3 is 14 residues long. The CDR3 coding sequence is TGTGCCAGCAGCCGACCCGACAGTCTCTACGAGCAGTACTTC. Translation gives CASSRPDSLYEQYF.

The chain employs TRBV27 and TRBJ1-5; D may be TRBD1 (5 bases). V gave up 6 bases and J gave up 7 bases, with 16 bases separating them. The CDR3 is made up of 14 amino acids. Germline V gives CDR1 MNHEY, CDR2 SMNVEV (reference sequence). CDR3 amino acids: CASSPPGGRQPQHF. For the CDR3, the DNA is TGTGCCAGCAGCCCCCCGGGGGGTCGGCAGCCCCAGCATTTT.

This chain uses TRBV28 with TRBJ1-4, with TRBD1 matching over 8 bases. Per germline, CDR1 MDHEN and CDR2 SYDVKM. The CDR3 spans 12 residues. The ends lost 8 bases at V and 10 bases at J; junction bases unmatched: 6. The CDR3 spells CASRTGIGKLFF. The CDR3 DNA sequence: TGTGCCAGCCGGACAGGGATTGGAAAACTGTTTTTT.

The chain recombines TRBV19 with TRBJ2-1; TRBD2 matches at 13 bases. Germline CDR1 and CDR2: LNHDA and SQIVND (reference sequence). The CDR3 is 16 amino acids. J gave up 4 bases and V 5 bases, and 5 bases lay outside the gene matches. In DNA, the CDR3 is TGTGCCAGTAGTTCCGGGACTAGCGGGAATTACAATGAGCAGTTCTTC. Translating gives CASSSGTSGNYNEQFF. The full variable domain, its missing parts supplied by reference TRBV19 and TRBJ2-1, is DGGITQSPKYLFRKEGQNVTLSCEQNLNHDAMYWYRQDPGQGLRLIYYSQIVNDFQKGDIAEGYSVSREKKESFPLTVTSAQKNPTAFYLCASSSGTSGNYNEQFFGPGTRLTVL.

V gene TRBV6-5 combines with J gene TRBJ2-1, with 9 bases aligning to TRBD1. The V gene end was trimmed by 5 bases and the J gene end by 6 bases; junction bases not matched to a gene: 5. The CDR3 extends over 14 amino acids. Germline values: CDR1 MNHEY, CDR2 SVGAGI. CDR3 bases: TGTGCCAGCAGTCTCCGGGGACAGGGCAATGAGCAGTTCTTC. It encodes CASSLRGQGNEQFF.

The chain links TRBV3-1 (or the pseudogene TRBV3-2) to TRBJ2-3; TRBD2 matches 8 bases. This CDR3 comprises 16 residues. Germline V gives CDR1 LGHDT, CDR2 YNNKEL (reference sequence). V gave up 0 bases and J gave up 3 bases; unmatched junction bases: 5. The CDR3 sequence: CASSQDTSGETDTQYF. The CDR3 nucleotides read TGTGCCAGCAGCCAAGACACTAGCGGAGAAACAGATACGCAGTATTTT.

CDR3 sequence: CASSLTSSGNTIYF. The CDR3 bases are TGTGCCAGCAGCTTGACTTCTTCTGGAAACACCATATATTTT. The chain has TRBV14 and TRBJ1-3; D gene ambiguous. The ends were cut back, 5 bases at V and 1 base at J, with 9 bases in the middle. The CDR3 loop spans 14 amino acids. Germline loops: CDR1 SGHDN, CDR2 FVKESK.

This rearrangement joins TRBV27 to TRBJ1-2; TRBD1 is a possible D gene (5 bases). The V end was cut by 0 bases, the J end by 0 bases, with 32 bases between. The length of the CDR3 is 23 residues. Germline V gene lookup returns CDR1 MNHEY and CDR2 SMNVEV (reference sequence). The CDR3 is CASSLSMGQSRRDSILANYGYTF. The CDR3 nucleotides read TGTGCCAGCAGTTTATCGATGGGGCAGAGTAGACGGGACTCCATCCTAGCTAACTATGGCTACACCTTC.

The V call is TRBV5-1, the J call TRBJ1-2, with TRBD1 matching over 7 bases. Unmatched junction bases numbered 5, after V lost 4 bases and J lost 2 bases. The CDR3 is 14 residues long. Germline V gene sequence: CDR1 SGHRS, CDR2 YFSETQ. The CDR3 sequence: CASSRTQGNYGYTF. The CDR3 DNA reads TGCGCCAGCAGCCGGACACAGGGGAACTATGGCTACACCTTC.

This rearrangement joins TRBV15 to TRBJ1-2; 7 bases are shared with TRBD1. This CDR3 has 16 amino acids. The J segment lost 2 bases and the V segment lost 0 bases, leaving 6 bases of the junction unmatched. The germline V gene encodes CDR1 LNHNV and CDR2 YYDKDF (reference sequence). The DNA for the CDR3 is TGTGCCACCAGCAGAGACCTGGGACAGCAGAACTATGGCTACACCTTC. This gives the protein CATSRDLGQQNYGYTF.

The rearrangement joins TRBV27 to TRBJ2-6; D may be TRBD1 (6 bases). The CDR3 is 19 residues long. CDR1 is MNHEY, CDR2 SMNVEV, per germline (reference sequence). V lost 2 bases and J lost 0, with 17 bases in between. The CDR3 loop reads CASSLTYDRLSSGANVLTF. The CDR3 DNA follows: TGTGCCAGCAGTTTAACTTATGACAGGCTAAGCTCTGGGGCCAACGTCCTGACTTTC.

V is TRBV25-1 and J is TRBJ2-2; D is uncertain. This CDR3 comprises 14 residues. V was pared by 1 base and J by 6 bases, with 9 bases between. Germline V gene data show CDR1 as MGHDK and CDR2 as SYGVNS. For the CDR3, the DNA is TGTGCCAGCAGTGAATCAGTGGCGGCCGGGGAGCTGTTTTTT. This codes for CASSESVAAGELFF.

The V call is TRBV7-9, the J call TRBJ1-1, with 7 nucleotides matching TRBD1. CDR3 length equals 13 residues. The germline V gene encodes CDR1 SEHNR and CDR2 FQNEAQ (reference sequence). With 4 bases clipped from V and 3 bases from J, the junction kept 2 bases outside the gene matches. In DNA form, the CDR3 reads TGTGCCAGCAGCTATACAGGGGACACTGAAGCTTTCTTT. Protein product: CASSYTGDTEAFF.

The chain employs TRBV3-1 (or the pseudogene TRBV3-2) and TRBJ2-7, with D unresolved. Germline CDR1 and CDR2: LGHDT and YNNKEL (reference sequence). V was trimmed by 2 bases and J by 7 bases, leaving 9 bases between them. The CDR3 is 12 residues long. CDR3: CASSQTTREQYF. DNA of the CDR3: TGTGCCAGCAGCCAAACGACGCGGGAGCAGTACTTC.

The CDR3 reads CASSLRGEGEKLFF. In nucleotides, the CDR3 is TGTGCCAGCAGTTTAAGAGGGGAGGGAGAAAAACTGTTTTTT. The V call is TRBV27, the J call TRBJ1-4; D is perhaps TRBD1 (5 bases). Trimming left V 2 bases short and J 8 bases short, with 12 bases between. Per the germline V gene, CDR1 is MNHEY and CDR2 is SMNVEV (reference sequence). The CDR3 is made up of 14 amino acids.